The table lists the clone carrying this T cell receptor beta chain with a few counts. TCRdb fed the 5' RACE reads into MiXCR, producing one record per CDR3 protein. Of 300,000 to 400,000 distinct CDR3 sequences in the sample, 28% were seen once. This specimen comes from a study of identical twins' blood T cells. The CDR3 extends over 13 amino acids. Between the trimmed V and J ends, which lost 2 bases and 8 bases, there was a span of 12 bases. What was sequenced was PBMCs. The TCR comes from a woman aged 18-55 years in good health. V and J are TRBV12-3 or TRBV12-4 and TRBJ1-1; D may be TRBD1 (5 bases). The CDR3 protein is CASSLFIGGEAFF. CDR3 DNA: TGTGCCAGCAGTTTATTCATCGGGGGAGAAGCTTTCTTT.